This T cell receptor (beta chain) was identified in a study of OX40 agonist ivuxolimab in advanced cancers. In the study overall: Ivuxolimab was an agonistic, fully human IgG2 monoclonal antibody directed against OX40 (CD134), a costimulatory receptor. Intravenous ivuxolimab was administered to patients every 2 weeks at six dose levels: 0.01, 0.1, 0.3, 1.5, 3 and 10 mg/kg. Of the 50 or so patients in dose escalation, around 20 had hepatocellular carcinoma, some 15 had melanoma, 9 had renal cell carcinoma and 9 had head and neck cancer. In the dose-escalation cohort, 82.7% of patients were male, and the mean age was approximately 60 years, with a range of 23 to 79. Patients were allowed to have had prior anti-PD-1, anti-PD-L1 or anti-CTLA-4 therapy, and 30% to 50% of the dose-escalation patients had previously received checkpoint inhibitors. Partial responses were achieved by three dose-escalation patients, of whom one had hepatocellular carcinoma and two had cutaneous melanoma. Peripheral TCRbeta sequencing was intended to test whether TCR sequence diversity was altered and clonal T-cell expansion was caused by ivuxolimab. The paper describes the monotherapy dose-escalation part (N ≈ 52 patients) of the phase I trial of ivuxolimab.

Patients with autoimmune disease history or receiving systemic immunosuppression were excluded from the trial. Peripheral blood for TCR sequencing was drawn from every dose cohort at baseline, at cycle 4 day 1 and at cycle 7 day 1. Samples were obtained from an open-label, multicenter, first-in-human phase I dose-escalation trial of ivuxolimab. Adults with locally advanced or metastatic melanoma, renal cell carcinoma, hepatocellular carcinoma or head and neck squamous cell carcinoma were enrolled in the trial. Before TCR sequencing, CD4+ T cells and CD8+ T cells were sorted from peripheral blood as separate populations. Taken from the germline V gene, the CDR1 and CDR2 loops are SGHVS and FQNEAQ. Inclusive of the bounding cysteine and phenylalanine, the CDR3 is 13 residues long. Only CDR3 DNA is held: 39 bases, read in frame from base 1. V lost 3 bases and J lost 7 bases, and the count of bases not matched to a germline gene is 3.

What the study reported, not specific to this receptor: The antigen specificity of the clonally expanded peripheral T cells was not determined. After ivuxolimab, CD8+ T cells had more expanded clones than CD4+ T cells on average. At doses of 0.1 to 3.0 mg/kg, clonal expansion of both CD4+ and CD8+ blood T cells was observed from baseline to week 6. Low levels of normalized T-cell clonal expansion were also seen in some patients who did not respond. In the 0.1-3.0 mg/kg groups, partial responders were among the patients with the lowest normalized peripheral clonal expansion, particularly in CD8+ T cells.

As regards this clone: Its cognate antigen has yet to be identified. No per-base quality is available; no much larger clone lies one base away.

Genomic DNA was extracted from sorted cells for sequencing of the TCRbeta CDR3 region. TCRbeta CDR3 regions were sequenced using the immunoSEQ Assay. TCRdb holds this immuneACCESS table with in-frame rearrangements only. Some clones are missing; in checked studies, unresolved V genes explain under half, and the rest has no known cause. For this sample the table gives 22,000 or so clones, of which approximately 80% were detected only once. Under 45% of the sample rests with the top ten. Here the sequenced sample was CD4+ or CD8+ T cells sorted from blood, taken in a trial of the OX40 agonist ivuxolimab. The origin of this receptor is an adult with an advanced solid tumor such as melanoma, head and neck, liver or kidney cancer. Recombination connected TRBV7-8 to TRBJ2-1; 7 bases in between match TRBD1. The sequenced DNA is TGTGCCAGCAGCTTCTTACAGGGGAATGAGCAGTTCTTC. Translated, it reads CASSFLQGNEQFF.